The 9 T cell receptor beta chains given below trace back to one sample, sequenced in a study of cytomegalovirus exposure and HLA in healthy donors. The PCR was carried out with 60 Vbeta primers and 13 Jbeta primers. Method: immunoSEQ multiplex PCR; TCRdb's copy keeps in-frame clones and lacks some. The profile shows around 140,000 clones, about 78% of them singletons. Sample: PBMCs. These receptor sequences come from a man between 50 and 59 years old in good health and CMV-seropositive.

This chain links TRBV5-6 with TRBJ2-3; 9 positions match TRBD2. The length of the CDR3 is 15 residues. Trimming cost V 4 bases and J 3 bases; bases outside gene matches: 6. Germline loops: CDR1 SGHDT, CDR2 YYEEEE. CDR3 sequence: CASSPGLAGTDTQYF. DNA for the CDR3: TGTGCCAGCAGCCCGGGACTAGCTGGGACAGATACGCAGTATTTT.

J is TRBJ2-5 and V is TRBV5-1; 14 bases map to TRBD2. The tail of the sequence fits TRBJ2-7 better, so the J call may be wrong. CDR1 SGHRS and CDR2 YFSETQ come from the germline V gene. The CDR3 loop spans 14 amino acids. This chain's CDR3 is CASRWTSGGNEQYF. The CDR3 DNA reads as TGCGCCAGCAGGTGGACTAGCGGGGGGAACGAGCAGTACTTC.

The rearrangement joins TRBV2 to TRBJ1-1; 7 positions match TRBD1. V shed 9 bases and J 0 bases; nucleotides not matched to a gene: 4. This CDR3 contains 13 residues. Germline V gene data show CDR1 as SNHLY and CDR2 as FYNNEI. The CDR3 nucleotides read TGTGCCAGACAGGGGTTGTTGAACACTGAAGCTTTCTTT. Its translation is CARQGLLNTEAFF.

The J gene is TRBJ2-7, the V gene TRBV15; 7 nucleotides line up with TRBD1. This CDR3 comprises 13 residues. With 10 bases clipped from V and 0 bases from J, the junction kept 6 bases outside the gene matches. Looked up from germline, CDR1 is LNHNV and CDR2 is YYDKDF (reference sequence). The CDR3 spells CAIKGADSYEQYF. DNA of the CDR3: TGTGCCATCAAGGGGGCAGACTCCTACGAGCAGTACTTC. Full variable domain (remainder filled in from reference TRBV15 and TRBJ2-7): DAMVIQNPRYQVTQFGKPVTLSCSQTLNHNVMYWYQQKSSQAPKLLFHYYDKDFNNEADTPDNFQSRRPNTSFCFLDIRSPGLGDTAMYLCAIKGADSYEQYFGPGTRLTVT.

V gene TRBV5-1 combines with J gene TRBJ1-1; a possible D gene is TRBD1 (5 bases). The germline V and J ends were trimmed by 5 bases and 7 bases, with 12 bases remaining between them. The CDR3 loop spans 12 amino acids. CDR1 SGHRS and CDR2 YFSETQ come from the germline V gene. DNA of the CDR3: TGCGCCAGCAGGGAAGGAGGGGATGAAGCTTTCTTT. Its protein is CASREGGDEAFF.

This clone was counted only a few times. The chain joins TRBV5-1 to TRBJ2-7, with 7 bases fitting TRBD1. Germline CDR1 SGHRS, CDR2 YFSETQ. This CDR3 comprises 14 residues. V shed 4 bases, J shed 2 bases, and the junction held 6 bases outside the gene matches. DNA for the CDR3: TGCGCCAGCAGCGTACGGGACAGTACCTACGAGCAGTACTTC. It yields the protein CASSVRDSTYEQYF.

By sample share, this clone is medium-sized. This chain joins TRBV6-5 and TRBJ1-5; 7 nucleotides agree with TRBD1. V shed 5 bases and J 6 bases; nucleotides not matched to a gene: 4. The CDR3 has 13 amino acids. Germline assignment: CDR1 MNHEY and CDR2 SVGAGI. The DNA of the CDR3 is TGTGCCAGCAGTGGACAGGCCAGTCAGCCCCAGCATTTT. It codes for CASSGQASQPQHF.

This clone has only a few counts. The chain couples TRBV18 to TRBJ1-1; no clear D. Trimming cost V 2 bases and J 7 bases, with 14 bases left between them. Germline V gene lookup returns CDR1 KGHSH and CDR2 LQKENI. There are 14 residues in the CDR3. CDR3 amino acids: CASSPAIGVGEAFF. The CDR3 DNA is TGTGCCAGCTCACCAGCGATAGGAGTGGGTGAAGCTTTCTTT.

Concerning this clone itself: One junction end does not reproduce the germline sequence, and a read error may be involved. The rearrangement joins TRBV7-9 to TRBJ2-7, with D possibly TRBD1 on 6 matching bases. From germline, CDR1 is SEHNR and CDR2 FQNEAQ (reference sequence). This CDR3 has 12 amino acids. The CDR3 nucleotides are TGTTCCAGCAGCGTCCAGGGGAACGAGCAGTACTTC. Protein product: CSSSVQGNEQYF.